Each of the 15 T cell receptor beta chains below was sequenced from the same sample in a study of T cells after yellow fever vaccination. One entry per CDR3 protein results from TCRdb running MiXCR on the 5' RACE reads. The sample has about 69,000 distinct CDR3 sequences; around 6.2% are singletons. The specimen comprised CD4+ T cells sorted from PBMCs, sampled less than 18 days after the first yellow fever vaccination. Source of these receptors: a man aged 18 to 29 who received the YFV17D yellow fever vaccine.

This clonotype appeared many times. The chain uses TRBV20-1 and TRBJ2-7; D gene ambiguous. This CDR3 has 12 residues. V was cut by 5 bases and J by 12 bases, with 20 bases left in between. The germline V gene encodes CDR1 DFQATT and CDR2 SNEGSKA (reference sequence). The CDR3 loop is CSAALRRGWGYV. In DNA form, the CDR3 reads TGCAGTGCTGCATTACGAAGAGGTTGGGGGTACGTC.

In this sample, this clonotype turned up many times. The V gene is TRBV5-1, the J gene TRBJ1-1, with a weak D call TRBD1 (5 bases). The CDR3 runs to 15 residues. The V end lost 0 bases, the J end lost 2 bases, and 11 bases lay between the germline ends. Germline V gene lookup returns CDR1 SGHRS and CDR2 YFSETQ. The CDR3 protein is CASSLVGAENTEAFF. CDR3 nucleotide sequence: TGCGCCAGCAGCTTGGTCGGGGCTGAAAACACTGAAGCTTTCTTT.

This clonotype was seen ten or more times. The chain recombines TRBV19 with TRBJ1-6, with TRBD1 matching 12 bases. Germline CDR1 is LNHDA and CDR2 is SQIVND (reference sequence). Trimming took 7 bases from V and 10 from J; bases not matched to a gene: 14. The CDR3 runs 17 residues. The CDR3 reads CASTTSPGQGALSPLHF. CDR3 sequence (DNA): TGTGCCAGTACCACCTCACCGGGACAGGGGGCCTTGTCACCCCTCCACTTT.

In this sample, this clonotype turned up a few times. The chain employs TRBV7-6 and TRBJ2-4; 7 bases map to TRBD2. The CDR3 covers 15 residues. Losses at the gene ends were 2 bases for V and 8 bases for J; bases not matched to a gene: 9. The germline V gene encodes CDR1 SGHVS and CDR2 FNYEAQ. For the CDR3, the DNA is TGTGCCAGCAGCTTAATCGGCGGGGGAAGTGACATTCAGTACTTC. Protein product: CASSLIGGGSDIQYF.

Ten or more counts support this clonotype. The chain recombines TRBV18 with TRBJ1-6; a possible D gene is TRBD1 (6 bases). Germline CDR1 reads KGHSH; CDR2 reads LQKENI. V was pared by 5 bases and J by 7 bases, with 15 bases between. The CDR3 runs 15 residues. The CDR3 nucleotides are TGTGCCAGCTCAACGGACGGGGGCAGAAATTCACCCCTCCACTTT. Translating gives CASSTDGGRNSPLHF.

Details on this clonotype: A much more abundant neighbour one base away suggests this may be a read error. The V and J genes are TRBV12-3 or TRBV12-4 and TRBJ2-1; D is undetermined. CDR3 length: 11 residues. V lost 4 bases to trimming and J lost 8 bases, with 6 bases between them. CDR3 bases: TGTGCCAGCAGTTCTCCCCATGAGCAGTTCTTC. Encoded protein: CASSSPHEQFF.

This clonotype appeared many times. The genes are TRBV29-1 and TRBJ1-1; the D is unclear. CDR1 is SQVTM and CDR2 is ANQGSEA in the germline V gene. There are 13 residues in the CDR3. The germline V and J ends were trimmed by 6 bases and 3 bases, with 14 bases remaining between them. The CDR3 DNA is TGCAGCGTCTACCCGACCGTGTACACTGAAGCTTTCTTT. It specifies CSVYPTVYTEAFF. Combining the CDR3 with reference TRBV29-1 and TRBJ1-1 gives the whole variable domain SAVISQKPSRDICQRGTSLTIQCQVDSQVTMMFWYRQQPGQSLTLIATANQGSEATYESGFVIDKFPISRPNLTFSTLTVSNMSPEDSSIYLCSVYPTVYTEAFFGQGTRLTVV.

This clonotype appeared many times. The chain employs TRBV9 and TRBJ2-3, with a possible D match to TRBD2 (6 bases). CDR1 SGDLS and CDR2 YYNGEE come from the germline V gene. This CDR3 comprises 14 residues. Trimming cost V 2 bases and J 6 bases, with 13 bases left between them. The CDR3, as DNA: TGTGCCAGCAGCGTCGGACTATCAGATGATACGCAGTATTTT. Translation: CASSVGLSDDTQYF.

As regards this clonotype: A much larger clone is a single base away; this may be a read error. The chain combines TRBV20-1 with TRBJ2-1, with 8 bases matching TRBD2. From germline, CDR1 is DFQATT and CDR2 SNEGSKA (reference sequence). This CDR3 has 15 amino acids. V lost 2 bases, J lost 7 bases, and 10 bases stayed unmatched. CDR3 sequence reads: CSARPPGLGSNEQFF. CDR3 in DNA: TGCAGTGCTAGACCGCCGGGACTAGGGAGTAATGAGCAGTTCTTC.

The sample holds many counts of this clonotype. The chain couples TRBV7-6 to TRBJ1-2; no clear D gene. The CDR3 sequence is 14 residues long. Trimming removed 5 bases from V and 3 bases from J, with 13 bases in between. Germline CDR1 reads SGHVS; CDR2 reads FNYEAQ. DNA for the CDR3: TGTGCCAGCAGCCCCTGGCGGGGTGACTATGGCTACACCTTC. Translated, it gives CASSPWRGDYGYTF.

This clonotype occurred many times. The chain carries TRBV12-3 or TRBV12-4 and TRBJ1-6; D unclear. The germline V and J ends were trimmed by 8 bases and 11 bases, with 4 bases remaining between them. The length of the CDR3 is 9 residues. The CDR3 DNA reads as TGTGCCAGCGCGGCACCCCTCCACTTT. It codes for CASAAPLHF.

Note on this clonotype: This may be a read error: a much more frequent sequence differs by one nucleotide. The genes are TRBV7-7 and TRBJ2-6; TRBD1 matches 8 bases. Germline V gene data show CDR1 as SSHAT and CDR2 as FNYEAQ (reference sequence). CDR3 length: 17 residues. The chain's CDR3 is CTSSPWDRSSGANVLTF. CDR3 DNA sequence: TGTACTAGCAGCCCCTGGGACAGGTCCTCTGGGGCCAACGTCCTGACTTTC.

This clonotype was seen at least ten times. This chain uses TRBV11-2 with TRBJ2-5; D might be TRBD2 (7 bases). This CDR3 comprises 14 residues. The germline gives CDR1 SGHAT, CDR2 FQNNGV. V lost 1 base, J lost 4 bases, and 10 bases lay in between. In nucleotides, the CDR3 is TGTGCCAGCAGCTTAGGGGGGGGCGGAGAGACCCAGTACTTC. Protein product: CASSLGGGGETQYF.

This clonotype appeared many times. The V gene is TRBV6-1, the J gene TRBJ2-2; D uncertain. CDR1 is MNHNS and CDR2 is SASEGT in the germline V gene. There are 12 residues in the CDR3. Trimming shortened V by 11 bases and J by 6 bases, and 13 bases separated the two germline ends. The CDR3: CAAGRAPGELFF. CDR3 DNA: TGTGCCGCCGGCCGGGCACCCGGGGAGCTGTTTTTT.

This clonotype was picked up many times. V gene TRBV5-6 combines with J gene TRBJ2-1; 10 positions agree with TRBD2. The CDR3 length is 17 residues. Unmatched junction bases numbered 16, after V lost 2 bases and J lost 11 bases. The germline V gene encodes CDR1 SGHDT and CDR2 YYEEEE. CDR3 loop: CASSLDFSGGPARKQFF. The CDR3 coding sequence is TGTGCCAGCAGCTTAGACTTTAGCGGGGGGCCCGCCAGGAAGCAGTTCTTC.